The 22 T cell receptor beta chains below come from one sample, sequenced in a study of blood T cell repertoires in COVID-19. This table comes from immunoSEQ multiplex PCR, and its TCRdb copy is limited to in-frame clones, with some not included. The sample records 200,000 to 300,000 clones, about four fifths being singletons. Input material: peripheral blood. These TCRs come from a woman under 30 with acute or convalescent COVID-19.

This clone appeared once. The J gene is TRBJ2-1, the V gene TRBV27; D is possibly TRBD1 (5 bases). Germline assignment: CDR1 MNHEY and CDR2 SMNVEV (reference sequence). The CDR3 loop spans 16 amino acids. The V and J ends lost 4 bases and 1 base respectively, with 14 bases between them. The CDR3 loop is CASSSTQRTSYNEQFF. CDR3 DNA: TGTGCCAGCAGTTCAACTCAGAGGACATCCTACAATGAGCAGTTCTTC.

The chain uses TRBV19 and TRBJ2-1; 14 bases agree with TRBD2. Germline V gene lookup returns CDR1 LNHDA and CDR2 SQIVND (reference sequence). The CDR3 runs 19 residues. V gave up 4 bases and J gave up 6 bases; unmatched junction bases: 14. CDR3 residues: CASSSPLRTSGRIGNEQFF. CDR3 sequence (DNA): TGTGCCAGTAGTAGCCCCCTGAGGACTAGCGGGAGGATAGGCAATGAGCAGTTCTTC.

The V and J genes are TRBV7-2 and TRBJ2-2; D may be TRBD2 (6 bases). This CDR3 has 15 amino acids. The germline V gene encodes CDR1 SGHTA and CDR2 FQGNSA. The V and J ends lost 5 bases and 7 bases respectively, with 17 bases between them. In DNA form, the CDR3 reads TGTGCCAGCAGCCTAGGACTATCCAAGGGCGGGGAGCTGTTTTTT. Translated, it gives CASSLGLSKGGELFF.

This sequence joins TRBV19 and TRBJ2-6, with a weak D call TRBD1 (5 bases). This CDR3 is 15 amino acids long. The germline V gene has CDR1 LNHDA and CDR2 SQIVND (reference sequence). V lost 2 bases to trimming and J lost 1 base, with 6 bases between them. The DNA for the CDR3 is TGTGCCAGTAGTATATCAGGGTCTGGGGCCAACGTCCTGACTTTC. Its translation: CASSISGSGANVLTF.

This clone was detected many times. V and J are TRBV11-3 and TRBJ2-2; possibly TRBD1 for D (5 bases). V lost 4 bases and J 7 bases, leaving 16 bases between the germline ends. Germline V gene sequence: CDR1 SGHNT, CDR2 YENEEA. This CDR3 is built from 15 residues. The CDR3 sequence: CASSSPGKIGGELFF. The CDR3 DNA reads as TGTGCCAGCAGCTCGCCAGGGAAAATAGGCGGGGAGCTGTTTTTT.

The rearrangement joins TRBV11-2 to TRBJ1-4; TRBD1 agrees at 10 bases. V shed 6 bases, J shed 8 bases, and the junction held 9 bases outside the gene matches. CDR3 size: 15 residues. Per the germline V gene, CDR1 is SGHAT and CDR2 is FQNNGV. CDR3 region: CASRRRQGASEKLFF. The CDR3 DNA reads as TGTGCCAGCAGACGCCGACAGGGGGCAAGCGAAAAACTGTTTTTT.

The V gene is TRBV7-2, the J gene TRBJ1-1; D is perhaps TRBD1 (6 bases). The CDR3 runs to 19 residues. Per the germline V gene, CDR1 is SGHTA and CDR2 is FQGNSA. V lost 5 bases and J 1 base, leaving 26 bases between the germline ends. CDR3 nucleotides: TGTGCCAGCAGCCCTATAATACAACCAACAGGGACCCCGAACACTGAAGCTTTCTTT. It encodes CASSPIIQPTGTPNTEAFF.

This sequence joins TRBV7-8 and TRBJ2-1, with 10 bases lining up with TRBD2. Losses at the gene ends were 1 base for V and 6 bases for J; bases not matched to a gene: 3. In germline, CDR1 is SGHVS, CDR2 FQNEAQ. The CDR3 runs to 15 residues. CDR3 loop: CASSLGLAGVNEQFF. CDR3 coding DNA: TGTGCCAGCAGCTTAGGGCTAGCGGGAGTCAATGAGCAGTTCTTC.

The rearrangement links TRBV7-2 to TRBJ1-5; D remains ambiguous. CDR3 length equals 13 residues. CDR1 SGHTA and CDR2 FQGNSA come from the germline V gene. Trimming pared 1 base from V and 5 bases from J, leaving 6 bases between. In DNA form, the CDR3 reads TGTGCCAGCAGCTTAGTCCGCGATCAGCCCCAGCATTTT. Its translation: CASSLVRDQPQHF.

This clone is a singleton in its sample. This sequence joins TRBV7-2 and TRBJ2-1; 7 nucleotides agree with TRBD2. V shed 3 bases and J 6 bases; nucleotides not matched to a gene: 8. Germline loops: CDR1 SGHTA, CDR2 FQGNSA. This CDR3 comprises 15 residues. The CDR3 DNA reads as TGTGCCAGCAGCTTGGACCGGACTAGGGGCAATGAGCAGTTCTTC. It encodes CASSLDRTRGNEQFF. The full variable domain, with the rest looked up from reference TRBV7-2 and TRBJ2-1, is GAGVSQSPSNKVTEKGKDVELRCDPISGHTALYWYRQSLGQGLEFLIYFQGNSAPDKSGLPSDRFSAERTGGSVSTLTIQRTQQEDSAVYLCASSLDRTRGNEQFFGPGTRLTVL.

The chain employs TRBV19 and TRBJ1-1; tentatively, D is TRBD1 (6 bases). The CDR3 totals 16 residues. The V end lost 6 bases, the J end lost 5 bases, and 22 bases lay between the germline ends. The germline CDR1 and CDR2 sequences are LNHDA and SQIVND (reference sequence). CDR3 coding DNA: TGTGCCAGTAGACTCACAACAGGGATTTTGTTGACTGAAGCTTTCTTT. Amino acid sequence: CASRLTTGILLTEAFF.

The V gene is TRBV18, the J gene TRBJ1-5; 9 bases align to TRBD1. This CDR3 has 16 amino acids. The germline V gene has CDR1 KGHSH and CDR2 LQKENI. V lost 0 bases to trimming and J lost 1 base; unmatched junction nucleotides: 1. The CDR3 coding sequence is TGTGCCAGCTCACCACCAGGGACAGGGAGCAATCAGCCCCAGCATTTT. Translation gives CASSPPGTGSNQPQHF.

The chain employs TRBV7-8 and TRBJ2-1, with 7 bases that match TRBD2. Looked up from germline, CDR1 is SGHVS and CDR2 is FQNEAQ. CDR3 length: 19 residues. The V segment lost 3 bases and the J segment 0 bases; nucleotides outside the gene matches: 14. CDR3 protein: CASSFGVVGRGSSYNEQFF. CDR3 sequence (DNA): TGTGCCAGCAGCTTCGGGGTTGTCGGGCGCGGGAGCTCCTACAATGAGCAGTTCTTC.

V is TRBV18 and J is TRBJ2-2, with a tentative D call TRBD1 (6 bases). CDR3 length: 15 amino acids. CDR1 and CDR2 (germline): KGHSH, LQKENI. Trimming cost V 3 bases and J 4 bases, with 12 bases left between them. Here the CDR3 DNA reads TGTGCCAGCTCACCGCGTCAGGGGAGCACCGGGGAGCTGTTTTTT. This encodes CASSPRQGSTGELFF.

J is TRBJ2-1 and V is TRBV6-2 or TRBV6-3, with 11 bases matching TRBD2. The CDR3 consists of 17 residues. The V segment lost 4 bases and the J segment 2 bases; nucleotides outside the gene matches: 7. Germline values: CDR1 MNHEY, CDR2 SVGEGT. CDR3 amino acids: CASSFSGLAEPYNEQFF. The CDR3 DNA is TGTGCCAGCAGTTTCTCGGGACTAGCGGAGCCCTACAATGAGCAGTTCTTC.

V is TRBV16 and J is TRBJ1-1; D is unclear. The germline V gene has CDR1 KGHSY and CDR2 FQNENV. This CDR3 spans 14 amino acids. V lost 2 bases to trimming and J lost 0 bases, with 7 bases between them. In nucleotides, the CDR3 is TGTGCCAGCAGCCAACGAGGAATGAACACTGAAGCTTTCTTT. It encodes CASSQRGMNTEAFF.

The chain carries TRBV19 and TRBJ1-5; possible D gene TRBD1, 6 bases. Germline loops: CDR1 LNHDA, CDR2 SQIVND (reference sequence). Trimming removed 6 bases from V and 4 bases from J, with 19 bases in between. The CDR3 has 16 amino acids. The CDR3 nucleotides are TGTGCCAGTAGCCCAAGAAAACAGGGTCCAAATCAGCCCCAGCATTTT. Residues: CASSPRKQGPNQPQHF.

V is TRBV11-2 and J is TRBJ2-7; 8 bases fit TRBD1. The germline CDR1 and CDR2 sequences are SGHAT and FQNNGV. The junction had 10 bases not matched to a gene; V was cut back by 5 bases and J by 7 bases. The CDR3 consists of 14 residues. The CDR3 spells CASSHPGTGREQYF. CDR3 bases: TGTGCCAGCAGCCATCCCGGGACAGGCCGGGAGCAGTACTTC. Full variable domain (missing parts from reference TRBV11-2 and TRBJ2-7): EAGVAQSPRYKIIEKRQSVAFWCNPISGHATLYWYQQILGQGPKLLIQFQNNGVVDDSQLPKDRFSAERLKGVDSTLKIQPAKLEDSAVYLCASSHPGTGREQYFGPGTRLTVT.

The chain is built from TRBV5-4 and TRBJ2-5; the match to TRBD2 covers 12 bases. This CDR3 comprises 16 residues. V was clipped by 4 bases and J by 5 bases; unmatched bases: 9. Germline lookup yields CDR1 SGHNT and CDR2 YYREEE (reference sequence). The CDR3 DNA is TGTGCCAGCAGCAAACCGACTAGCGGGAGAGGGGAGACCCAGTACTTC. It encodes CASSKPTSGRGETQYF. The full variable domain, in which reference TRBV5-4 and TRBJ2-5 provide the parts outside the CDR3, is ETGVTQSPTHLIKTRGQQVTLRCSSQSGHNTVSWYQQALGQGPQFIFQYYREEENGRGNFPPRFSGLQFPNYSSELNVNALELDDSALYLCASSKPTSGRGETQYFGPGTRLLVL.

The rearrangement uses TRBV30 and TRBJ1-2, with 8 bases identical to TRBD1. The germline CDR1 and CDR2 sequences are GTSNPN and SVGIG (reference sequence). V gave up 4 bases and J gave up 4 bases; unmatched junction bases: 2. The CDR3 sequence is 12 residues long. CDR3 nucleotides: TGTGCCTGGACAGGACAGGGCTATGGCTACACCTTC. The encoded protein is CAWTGQGYGYTF.

J is TRBJ2-7 and V is TRBV5-1; 7 bases are a match to TRBD2. This CDR3 has 15 residues. In germline, CDR1 is SGHRS, CDR2 YFSETQ. The J segment lost 6 bases and the V segment lost 1 base, leaving 10 bases of the junction unmatched. The CDR3 region is CASSLWSGKRIEQYF. As DNA, the CDR3 is TGCGCCAGCAGCTTGTGGAGCGGGAAGAGGATCGAGCAGTACTTC.

The chain uses TRBV2 and TRBJ2-2; a weak D match, TRBD1 (6 bases). The CDR3 has 14 residues. Trimming shortened V by 5 bases and J by 1 base, and 8 bases separated the two germline ends. The germline CDR1 and CDR2 sequences are SNHLY and FYNNEI. The CDR3: CASSRTENTGELFF. Here the CDR3 DNA reads TGTGCCAGCAGTCGGACAGAGAACACCGGGGAGCTGTTTTTT.